The clone carrying this T cell receptor beta chain has a handful of counts. The antigen remains unidentified. The data belong to a study of cytomegalovirus exposure and HLA in healthy donors. Study observations and caveats: A missense DCLRE1C variant was associated with V- and J-gene trimming of TCR beta chains in a later analysis, and an independent cohort replicated the association.

The J segment lost 6 bases and the V segment lost 0 bases, leaving 5 bases of the junction unmatched. Per the germline V gene, CDR1 is MGHRA and CDR2 is YSYEKL. The CDR3 consists of 15 residues. Both 60 Vbeta primers and 13 Jbeta primers went into the PCR. Data came from immunoSEQ multiplex PCR; TCRdb stores just in-frame clones and leaves some out. The sample yields 80,000 to 100,000 clones, under 85% seen once. Sequencing was carried out using PBMCs. V and J are TRBV4-1 and TRBJ1-5; TRBD1 aligns across 7 bases. This TCR was recovered from a young man in good health and CMV-seropositive. Here the CDR3 DNA reads TGCGCCAGCAGCCAAGAAGACAGGGTGGGTCAGCCCCAGCATTTT. The encoded protein is CASSQEDRVGQPQHF.